The 24 T cell receptor beta chains listed next were all sequenced from one sample in a study of cytomegalovirus exposure and HLA in healthy donors. The primer mix had 60 Vbeta and 13 Jbeta primers. Generated by immunoSEQ multiplex PCR, the TCRdb table keeps only in-frame clones and is missing some. The data show 100,000 or so clones, with 65% to 90% seen just once and 3% to 3.5% held by the top ten. Sequenced input: PBMCs. These TCRs come from a young man in good health and CMV-seropositive.

J is TRBJ2-1 and V is TRBV27; 8 bases map to TRBD2. Germline V gene data show CDR1 as MNHEY and CDR2 as SMNVEV (reference sequence). This CDR3 region has 18 residues. The V gene end was trimmed by 4 bases and the J gene end by 2 bases; junction bases not matched to a gene: 13. CDR3 protein: CASSSGGEIPRPYNEQFF. The DNA of the CDR3 is TGTGCCAGCAGTTCGGGGGGGGAGATACCTCGCCCCTACAATGAGCAGTTCTTC.

The V and J genes are TRBV7-6 and TRBJ2-1, with 7 bases lining up with TRBD2. Trimming removed 1 base from V and 6 bases from J; junction bases left unmatched: 6. Germline V gives CDR1 SGHVS, CDR2 FNYEAQ. CDR3 length: 15 residues. Here the CDR3 DNA reads TGTGCCAGCAGCTTAGTCGGCGGCGGGGGCAATGAGCAGTTCTTC. Protein product: CASSLVGGGGNEQFF.

V is TRBV9 and J is TRBJ1-3, with TRBD1 matching over 7 bases. The V gene end was trimmed by 3 bases and the J gene end by 3 bases; junction bases not matched to a gene: 9. This CDR3 region has 16 residues. Germline CDR1 reads SGDLS; CDR2 reads YYNGEE. In DNA form, the CDR3 reads TGTGCCAGCAGCGCCGCGACAGGGCAAATTGGAAACACCATATATTTT. Protein: CASSAATGQIGNTIYF.

The chain employs TRBV15 and TRBJ2-3; perhaps TRBD2 as D (5 bases). The CDR3 is 16 residues long. Between the trimmed V and J ends, which lost 0 bases and 0 bases, there was a span of 10 bases. Germline V gene sequence: CDR1 LNHNV, CDR2 YYDKDF (reference sequence). The CDR3 sequence is CATSRDLERSTDTQYF. The CDR3 nucleotides read TGTGCCACCAGCAGAGATTTGGAGCGGAGCACAGATACGCAGTATTTT.

The chain recombines TRBV11-3 with TRBJ2-7; tentative D call: TRBD1 (6 bases). There are 11 residues in the CDR3. The V end lost 5 bases, the J end lost 10 bases, and 12 bases lay between the germline ends. The germline V gene has CDR1 SGHNT and CDR2 YENEEA. CDR3 loop: CASSKQGIQYF. DNA of the CDR3: TGTGCCAGCAGCAAGCAGGGGATACAGTACTTC. Full variable domain (missing parts from reference TRBV11-3 and TRBJ2-7): EAGVVQSPRYKIIEKKQPVAFWCNPISGHNTLYWYLQNLGQGPELLIRYENEEAVDDSQLPKDRFSAERLKGVDSTLKIQPAELGDSAVYLCASSKQGIQYFGPGTRLTVT.

V and J are TRBV6-4 and TRBJ2-3; D may be TRBD1 (5 bases). The CDR3 is 13 residues long. Germline-derived CDR1 and CDR2 are MRHNA and SNTAGT. V dropped 1 base and J dropped 9 bases, with 11 bases sitting between them. The CDR3 DNA reads as TGTGCCAGCAGTGACTTCTCTAGGGGAACGCAGTATTTT. Residues: CASSDFSRGTQYF.

The V gene is TRBV7-8, the J gene TRBJ1-2, with 9 nucleotides matching TRBD1. Per the germline V gene, CDR1 is SGHVS and CDR2 is FQNEAQ. The CDR3 runs to 15 residues. V trimming: 5 bases; J trimming: 4 bases; junction bases outside the gene matches: 8. The CDR3 DNA follows: TGTGCCAGCAGCGGCGCGGGACAGGGATTCTATGGCTACACCTTC. Its protein is CASSGAGQGFYGYTF.

The chain carries TRBV6-5 and TRBJ2-2; no clear D. This CDR3 region has 11 residues. V lost 7 bases to trimming and J lost 12 bases, with 12 bases between them. CDR1 MNHEY and CDR2 SVGAGI come from the germline V gene. The CDR3 nucleotides read TGTGCCAGCAACCTCTCCGCTAAGCTGTTTTTT. It specifies CASNLSAKLFF.

This chain connects TRBV27 to TRBJ2-1; TRBD2 agrees at 11 bases. The CDR3 totals 13 residues. Germline V CDR1 and CDR2: MNHEY, SMNVEV (reference sequence). The V segment lost 10 bases and the J segment 6 bases; nucleotides outside the gene matches: 5. The CDR3 DNA sequence: TGTGCCACCAGACTAGCGGGAAGCAATGAGCAGTTCTTC. The encoded protein is CATRLAGSNEQFF.

J is TRBJ1-2 and V is TRBV7-2, with D hard to call. The germline V gene has CDR1 SGHTA and CDR2 FQGNSA. The CDR3 contains 13 residues. The V and J ends lost 8 bases and 4 bases respectively, with 14 bases between them. Written as DNA, the CDR3 is TGTGCCAGCGGCTCGGGAGTAATCTATGGCTACACCTTC. Amino acids: CASGSGVIYGYTF.

This clone has just one count. CDR3 coding DNA: TGTGCCAGCAACTCTCGCTACAATGAGCAGTTCTTC. It is translated as CASNSRYNEQFF. The chain is built from TRBV2 and TRBJ2-1; D uncertain. This CDR3 is 12 amino acids long. Germline-derived CDR1 and CDR2 are SNHLY and FYNNEI. V lost 7 bases and J lost 3, with 7 bases in between.

The chain is built from TRBV7-2 and TRBJ2-1; 7 nucleotides line up with TRBD1. CDR3 length: 15 amino acids. Germline V lookup: CDR1 SGHTA, CDR2 FQGNSA. The junction had 9 bases not matched to a gene; V was cut back by 5 bases and J by 5 bases. The CDR3 DNA sequence: TGTGCCAGCAGCCCAGACAGGGTGCAAAACAATGAGCAGTTCTTC. Translated: CASSPDRVQNNEQFF.

The V gene is TRBV10-3, the J gene TRBJ2-1; D call uncertain. V dropped 10 bases and J dropped 0 bases, with 13 bases sitting between them. There are 14 residues in the CDR3. Germline values: CDR1 ENHRY, CDR2 SYGVKD. In DNA, the CDR3 is TGTGCCACAAATACAGATTACTCCTACAATGAGCAGTTCTTC. It yields the protein CATNTDYSYNEQFF.

This clone was seen only a few times. This chain joins TRBV5-4 and TRBJ2-3; 9 bases fit TRBD1. After removal of 5 bases from V and 2 bases from J, the junction contained 6 bases not matched to a gene. The length of the CDR3 is 15 residues. CDR1 and CDR2 from the germline V gene are SGHNT and YYREEE (reference sequence). In nucleotides, the CDR3 is TGTGCCAGCAGGAAGGGACAGGGCCTCACAGATACGCAGTATTTT. This translates into CASRKGQGLTDTQYF.

J is TRBJ2-3 and V is TRBV6-1, with D tentatively TRBD2 (6 bases). The ends were cut back, 4 bases at V and 5 bases at J, with 16 bases in the middle. The CDR3 is 15 amino acids. The germline CDR1 and CDR2 sequences are MNHNS and SASEGT. CDR3 DNA: TGTGCCAGCAGTGCCCGGGACTTGAGAAGAGATACGCAGTATTTT. Amino acids: CASSARDLRRDTQYF.

The chain recombines TRBV11-2 with TRBJ2-5; 10 bases are a match to TRBD2. Germline V gene sequence: CDR1 SGHAT, CDR2 FQNNGV. CDR3 length equals 15 residues. V was pared by 7 bases and J by 2 bases, with 7 bases of the junction left unmatched. This CDR3 is CASKSGRVEQETQYF. CDR3 in DNA: TGTGCCAGCAAAAGCGGGAGGGTTGAACAAGAGACCCAGTACTTC. Full variable domain (outside the CDR3, taken from reference TRBV11-2 and TRBJ2-5): EAGVAQSPRYKIIEKRQSVAFWCNPISGHATLYWYQQILGQGPKLLIQFQNNGVVDDSQLPKDRFSAERLKGVDSTLKIQPAKLEDSAVYLCASKSGRVEQETQYFGPGTRLLVL.

The chain carries TRBV4-3 and TRBJ2-7; 7 nucleotides align to TRBD2. Germline loops: CDR1 LGHNA, CDR2 YSLEER. V was clipped by 2 bases and J by 0 bases; unmatched bases: 7. The CDR3 is made up of 16 amino acids. For the CDR3, the DNA is TGCGCCAGCAGCCAATTAGCGGGCGAAACCTCCTACGAGCAGTACTTC. Its translation is CASSQLAGETSYEQYF.

The gene calls are TRBV7-9 and TRBJ2-7; 9 bases match TRBD1. Per the germline V gene, CDR1 is SEHNR and CDR2 is FQNEAQ (reference sequence). The CDR3 covers 15 residues. J was trimmed by 5 bases and V by 2 bases; bases with no gene match: 7. CDR3 protein: CASSLTAGQGNEQYF. Written as DNA, the CDR3 is TGTGCCAGCAGCTTAACTGCGGGACAGGGCAACGAGCAGTACTTC.

The rearrangement links TRBV10-2 to TRBJ1-2; 9 bases agree with TRBD1. The CDR3 is made up of 15 amino acids. V lost 4 bases, J lost 8 bases, and 11 bases stayed unmatched. From germline, CDR1 is WSHSY and CDR2 SAAADI. This CDR3 reads CASSVFVQGASGYTF. CDR3 sequence (DNA): TGCGCCAGCAGTGTGTTTGTACAGGGGGCGTCCGGCTACACCTTC.

V gene TRBV25-1 combines with J gene TRBJ1-4; 8 bases fit TRBD1. The germline V gene encodes CDR1 MGHDK and CDR2 SYGVNS. V lost 4 bases and J lost 7; bases outside the gene matches: 8. The CDR3 spans 15 residues. This CDR3 reads CASSAFQGASEKLFF. The CDR3 nucleotides are TGTGCCAGCAGTGCCTTCCAGGGGGCGAGTGAAAAACTGTTTTTT. Using reference TRBV25-1 and TRBJ1-4 for the parts outside the CDR3, the full variable domain is EADIYQTPRYLVIGTGKKITLECSQTMGHDKMYWYQQDPGMELHLIHYSYGVNSTEKGDLSSESTVSRIRTEHFPLTLESARPSHTSQYLCASSAFQGASEKLFFGSGTQLSVL.

The chain has TRBV29-1 and TRBJ2-5; 11 nucleotides line up with TRBD2. This CDR3 comprises 15 residues. Germline V gene lookup returns CDR1 SQVTM and CDR2 ANQGSEA. V gave up 5 bases and J gave up 5 bases; unmatched junction bases: 10. The CDR3 here is CSVYTLAGGWETQYF. The CDR3 DNA follows: TGCAGCGTTTACACTTTAGCGGGAGGGTGGGAGACCCAGTACTTC.

This clone was picked up a small number of times. V and J are TRBV18 and TRBJ2-1; 13 bases match TRBD2. CDR3 length: 14 amino acids. Per germline, CDR1 KGHSH and CDR2 LQKENI. V dropped 3 bases and J dropped 10; count of bases not matched to a gene: 3. As DNA, the CDR3 is TGTGCCAGCTCACCCGGGACTAGCGGGAAGGAGCAGTTCTTC. Protein product: CASSPGTSGKEQFF.

The J gene is TRBJ2-3, the V gene TRBV4-3, with a weak D call TRBD1 (6 bases). CDR3 length: 15 amino acids. Germline V gives CDR1 LGHNA, CDR2 YSLEER. The germline V and J ends were trimmed by 5 bases and 6 bases, with 18 bases remaining between them. The CDR3 bases are TGCGCCAGCAGCGTCCGTCTTTGGGGGCTCGATACGCAGTATTTT. Its translation: CASSVRLWGLDTQYF.

CDR3 loop: CASSEGGRGRNQPQHF. CDR3 nucleotide sequence: TGTGCCAGCAGTGAGGGAGGTAGGGGGCGGAATCAGCCCCAGCATTTT. The V and J genes are TRBV2 and TRBJ1-5, with 7 bases lining up with TRBD1. Germline assignment: CDR1 SNHLY and CDR2 FYNNEI. V gave up 3 bases and J gave up 4 bases; unmatched junction bases: 9. CDR3 size: 16 residues.